This T cell receptor beta chain was captured by sequencing in a study of blood T cell repertoires in COVID-19. The overall study: The samples span acute and convalescent COVID-19 from the United States, Italy and Spain.

The V end lost 4 bases, the J end lost 0 bases, and 4 bases lay between the germline ends. The germline V gene encodes CDR1 SGHTA and CDR2 FQGNSA. This CDR3 is 12 amino acids long. Authors' methods: Amplification with reference gene primers provided the estimates of nucleated cell counts. Using immunoSEQ multiplex PCR, the repertoire was profiled, and TCRdb retains in-frame clones only, with some absent. V and J calls plus clone size are reproduced from that table; the DNA served to infer D and trimming. This table holds about 28,000 clones, roughly 70% found once. Material: peripheral blood. The sequence derives from a boy aged 2 to 10 with active or convalescent COVID-19. The V and J genes are TRBV7-2 and TRBJ2-7; the D is unclear. The CDR3, as DNA: TGTGCCAGCAGCTCCAGCTCCTACGAGCAGTACTTC. Protein sequence: CASSSSSYEQYF.